These 13 T cell receptor beta chains share one sample of origin, sequenced in a study of response to subunit inactivated influenza vaccine. One entry per CDR3 protein, called by TCRdb with MiXCR from the RT-PCR reads. The table has approximately 570,000 distinct CDR3 sequences, about 7.6% seen once. The sample here was PBMCs from blood, taken approximately 25 months after vaccination. Source of these receptors: a man between 50 and 70 years old who received an inactivated influenza vaccine.

This clonotype was detected only a few times. The chain joins TRBV3-1 to TRBJ1-1; the D gene is possibly TRBD1 (5 bases). V was shortened by 0 bases and J by 11 bases, with 16 bases between the two germline ends. Germline values: CDR1 LGHDT, CDR2 YNNKEL (reference sequence). CDR3 length equals 14 residues. The CDR3 loop is CASSQDGPGMVAFF. Written as DNA, the CDR3 is TGTGCCAGCAGCCAAGACGGGCCAGGGATGGTCGCTTTCTTT.

This clonotype was observed a few times. The chain employs TRBV27 and TRBJ2-4; 8 nucleotides match TRBD1. This CDR3 contains 14 residues. V shed 5 bases, J shed 8 bases, and the junction held 8 bases outside the gene matches. Germline V gene lookup returns CDR1 MNHEY and CDR2 SMNVEV (reference sequence). In DNA, the CDR3 is TGTGCCAGCAGTACTCGGACAGGGAAGGACATTCAGTACTTC. It is translated as CASSTRTGKDIQYF.

The genes are TRBV18 and TRBJ2-2, with 8 positions matching TRBD2. The CDR3 covers 17 residues. With 0 bases clipped from V and 2 bases from J, the junction kept 5 bases outside the gene matches. Germline assignment: CDR1 KGHSH and CDR2 LQKENI. CDR3 nucleotide sequence: TGTGCCAGCTCACCACCGGAGCGGGGGTACAACACCGGGGAGCTGTTTTTT. Its translation: CASSPPERGYNTGELFF.

This clonotype was seen a handful of times. This sequence joins TRBV11-2 and TRBJ1-6; D not certain. The germline V and J ends were trimmed by 1 base and 7 bases, with 8 bases remaining between them. The CDR3 loop spans 14 amino acids. Germline V lookup: CDR1 SGHAT, CDR2 FQNNGV. The CDR3 DNA follows: TGTGCCAGCAGCTTAGGAGGGAACAATTCACCCCTCCACTTT. It yields the protein CASSLGGNNSPLHF.

In its sample, this clonotype was seen many times. This rearrangement joins TRBV29-1 to TRBJ2-5, with TRBD1 matching over 9 bases. The CDR3 loop spans 13 amino acids. V lost 5 bases and J lost 7; bases outside the gene matches: 8. The germline CDR1 and CDR2 sequences are SQVTM and ANQGSEA. The CDR3 loop is CSVRTGVRGTQYF. In DNA, the CDR3 is TGCAGCGTTCGGACAGGGGTCCGCGGGACCCAGTACTTC.

This clonotype was counted ten times or more. The V call is TRBV5-1, the J call TRBJ2-3; D gene ambiguous. The CDR3 runs to 15 residues. CDR1 and CDR2 from the germline V gene are SGHRS and YFSETQ. Between the trimmed V and J ends, which lost 6 bases and 0 bases, there was a span of 14 bases. The CDR3 here is CASKAGHTSTDTQYF. The CDR3 coding sequence is TGCGCCAGCAAGGCCGGGCACACTAGCACAGATACGCAGTATTTT.

This chain links TRBV11-3 with TRBJ2-5; 10 bases align to TRBD2. The CDR3 totals 15 residues. Germline-derived CDR1 and CDR2 are SGHNT and YENEEA. J was trimmed by 4 bases and V by 2 bases; bases with no gene match: 4. In DNA form, the CDR3 reads TGTGCCAGCAGCTTATCCAGCGGGGGGGCAGAGACCCAGTACTTC. It yields the protein CASSLSSGGAETQYF.

Ten or more counts support this clonotype. The chain carries TRBV5-5 and TRBJ2-1; D ambiguous. This CDR3 has 13 residues. V lost 3 bases, J lost 5 bases, and 9 bases lay in between. In germline, CDR1 is SGHKS, CDR2 YYEKEE (reference sequence). In DNA, the CDR3 is TGTGCCAGCAGCTCTCAGTTAAACAATGAGCAGTTCTTC. Translating gives CASSSQLNNEQFF.

This clonotype came up a few times. The CDR3: CASSLFPGQDNEQFF. The CDR3 bases are TGTGCCAGCAGTTTATTTCCGGGGCAGGACAATGAGCAGTTCTTC. The chain recombines TRBV28 with TRBJ2-1; perhaps D is TRBD1 or TRBD2 (5 bases each). Per germline, CDR1 MDHEN and CDR2 SYDVKM. The CDR3 runs to 15 residues. V lost 1 base and J 5 bases, leaving 12 bases between the germline ends.

Ten or more counts support this clonotype. This sequence joins TRBV7-6 and TRBJ2-1; D might be TRBD1 or TRBD2, each matching 6 bases. Trimming left V 5 bases short and J 0 bases short, with 11 bases between. CDR3 length: 15 residues. Germline V CDR1 and CDR2: SGHVS, FNYEAQ. Written as DNA, the CDR3 is TGTGCCAGCAGCAAAAGGGGGGACTCCTACAATGAGCAGTTCTTC. Translation: CASSKRGDSYNEQFF.

The chain couples TRBV3-1 to TRBJ2-3, with D perhaps being TRBD1 or TRBD2 (6 bases each). Trimming removed 6 bases at V and 6 bases at J, with 16 bases between. The CDR3 has 14 amino acids. Germline CDR1 is LGHDT and CDR2 is YNNKEL (reference sequence). DNA of the CDR3: TGTGCCAGCAGACCGAGTACGGGGGCTGATACGCAGTATTTT. Its protein is CASRPSTGADTQYF.

The chain carries TRBV12-3 or TRBV12-4 and TRBJ2-1; 7 positions match TRBD1. The junction had 16 bases not matched to a gene; V was cut back by 2 bases and J by 0 bases. This CDR3 has 20 residues. CDR3 amino acids: CASSLRARGLVHLSYNEQFF. The DNA for the CDR3 is TGTGCCAGCAGTTTACGGGCCAGGGGGTTGGTCCATCTCTCCTACAATGAGCAGTTCTTC.

The rearrangement uses TRBV29-1 and TRBJ2-7; TRBD1 agrees at 7 bases. Germline V lookup: CDR1 SQVTM, CDR2 ANQGSEA. V was pared by 6 bases and J by 3 bases, with 11 bases of the junction left unmatched. The CDR3 length is 14 residues. This chain's CDR3 is CSVAGTAMGYEQYF. Here the CDR3 DNA reads TGCAGCGTGGCCGGGACAGCTATGGGCTACGAGCAGTACTTC.